This T cell receptor beta chain was sequenced for a study of T cells expressing NK-cell markers (dated by TCRdb to the early 2020s). About the study as a whole: TCR beta-chain repertoires were profiled in sorted CD3+CD56+NKG2C+, CD3+CD56+NKG2C- and CD3+CD56-NKG2C+ T-cell subsets from roughly eight donors. Among the eight sequenced donors, seven were HCMV-seropositive and one was HCMV-seronegative. Randomly selected healthy volunteers, three men and five women, were used as the eight sequenced donors. The libraries were sequenced on Illumina HiSeq 2000/2500, MiSeq or NextSeq, producing 2 x 150 bp reads. The investigation overall reported the following: Those dominant clonotypes were again the most abundant among CD3+CD56-NKG2C+ cells in a few donors, at about 28.3-65%. In 5 to 7 donors, the dominant CD3+CD56+NKG2C+ clonotypes ranked among the top 10 CD8+ clonotypes, making up 1.0-7.0% of CD8+ T cells. Whether the expanded NKG2C-expressing T cell clones were specific for HCMV antigens remained unclear.

The CDR3 runs 16 amino acids, cysteine and phenylalanine included. No coding sequence is recorded. As encoded in the germline V gene (reference sequence), CDR1 is LNHDA while CDR2 is SQIVND. About this clonotype itself: It has no known antigen specificity.

TCRdb shows the sequencer as Illumina HiSeq 2000. TCR beta cDNA libraries were prepared using 5'RACE template switching, which introduced a universal primer site and unique molecular identifiers. Synthesis of cDNA was primed from the TCR beta constant segment and was followed by two consecutive PCR amplification steps. As for how the authors treated the data: MIGEC was used to demultiplex reads and group reads by UMI, and MiTCR was used to assemble and quantify clonotypes. To exclude erroneous sequences, only TCR cDNA sequences supported by at least two reads were retained. Downstream repertoire analysis used the tcR package, and clonotypes were matched across fractions by CDR3 nucleotide sequence plus V segment. VDJmatch was used to annotate antigen specificity against VDJdb, with one amino acid substitution in CDR3 permitted. TCRdb reprocessed the reads and assigns one entry to each CDR3 protein sequence, leaving out DNA. These V and J calls derive from TCRdb rather than the authors' analysis. The table for this sample shows some 600,000 distinct CDR3 sequences. Under 4.5% of the sample is in the top ten clones.

HCMV serostatus was determined by detecting HCMV-specific IgG in serum with a commercial ELISA kit. Ficoll density gradient centrifugation was used to isolate peripheral blood mononuclear cells from blood. This receptor was taken from a man between 18 and 29 years old in good health. Donor details come from another sample of the same person, matched by shared clones. The source material was blood T cells: a sorted CD56 or NKG2C T cell subset, CD4+ or CD8+ T cells, or bulk PBMC T cells (not recorded which). The V and J segments used are TRBV19 and TRBJ2-1; TCRdb proposes TRBD2, but this gene call is untestable without DNA. The CDR3 amino acid sequence is: CASSISSGRVHNEQFF. This CDR3, with the reference TRBV19 and TRBJ2-1 proteins standing in past its ends, gives the full variable domain DGGITQSPKYLFRKEGQNVTLSCEQNLNHDAMYWYRQDPGQGLRLIYYSQIVNDFQKGDIAEGYSVSREKKESFPLTVTSAQKNPTAFYLCASSISSGRVHNEQFFGPGTRLTVL.